The rows below give T cell receptor beta chains drawn from one sample of a study of shared clonotypes between healthy human individuals. Only in-frame clones appear in the TCRdb table, and some are missing; sequencing was by immunoSEQ multiplex PCR. The sample consists of roughly 2.5 million clones, approximately 90% of them appearing once. Sample: naive CD4+ T cells sorted from blood. Every receptor here comes from a young man in good health. The CDR3 runs from the conserved cysteine through the conserved F or W. The D gene is left open where the match is weak. Rows may omit the clone size; those that give it use once, few, many or a size class.

V gene	J gene	D gene	clone size	CDR3 DNA	CDR3 protein
TRBV10-3	TRBJ2-2	NA	NA	TGTGCCATCAGGGACAGTCTGATGGGGGAGCTGTTTTTT	CAIRDSLMGELFF
TRBV28	TRBJ2-1	NA	NA	TGTGCCAGCAGCCGAAGAGGGAGGACCTACAATGAGCAGTTCTTC	CASSRRGRTYNEQFF
TRBV12-2	TRBJ2-1	NA	NA	TGTGCAAGTCGCCCAGTGAGCGGGAGAGGGGGCAATGAGCAGTTCTTC	CASRPVSGRGGNEQFF
TRBV18	TRBJ1-1	NA	NA	TGTGCCAGCTCACCAACCAGGGGCTTCACTGAAGCTTTCTTT	CASSPTRGFTEAFF
TRBV10-3	TRBJ2-3	NA	NA	TGTGCCATCAGTGAGGGGAGAGGGGGCACAGATACGCAGTATTTT	CAISEGRGGTDTQYF
TRBV6-1	TRBJ1-5	NA	NA	TGTGCCACTCGGGAAGGGCCGGGCAATCAGCCCCAGCATTTT	CATREGPGNQPQHF
TRBV5-1	TRBJ2-7	NA	NA	TGCGCCAGCAGCACTGGGAGCATGACCTACGAGCAGTACTTC	CASSTGSMTYEQYF
TRBV5-1	TRBJ1-2	NA	NA	TGCGCCAGCAAGGGGCTTGGACTCGGCTATGGCTACACCTTC	CASKGLGLGYGYTF
TRBV9	TRBJ2-2	NA	NA	TGTGCCAGCAGCGTCATCTCGGTGGCCGGGGAGCTGTTTTTT	CASSVISVAGELFF
TRBV28	TRBJ2-4	TRBD1	NA	TGTGCCAGCAGTTTATGGACAGGGAAGATTGGAAACATTCAGTACTTC	CASSLWTGKIGNIQYF
TRBV7-9	TRBJ1-4	NA	once	TGTGCCAGCAGCCCTACGGGGACAACTAATGAAAAACTGTTTTTT	CASSPTGTTNEKLFF
TRBV28	TRBJ2-4	NA	once	TGTGCCAGCAGTTTAGGGATGACCAAAAACATTCAGTACTTC	CASSLGMTKNIQYF
TRBV7-2	TRBJ2-3	NA	NA	TGTGCCAGCAGCCTCCAGGGAAGGGTCACAGATACGCAGTATTTT	CASSLQGRVTDTQYF
TRBV23-1	TRBJ1-2	NA	NA	TGCGCCAGCAGTCAATCTGGGAAAGGCCGTCGCCCCTATGGCTACACCTTC	CASSQSGKGRRPYGYTF
TRBV2	TRBJ2-3	NA	NA	TGTGCCAGCAGTGAATCTTACAGCGTTCTGAAGTATTTT	CASSESYSVLKYF
TRBV11-2	TRBJ2-7	TRBD1	NA	TGTGCCAGCAGCCTGGACAGGGACTACGAGCAGTACTTC	CASSLDRDYEQYF
TRBV5-1	TRBJ2-2	TRBD2	NA	TGCGCCAGCAGCTTAAGCGGGGGGGCCCAGTTGGCGGAGCTGTTTTTT	CASSLSGGAQLAELFF
TRBV5-1	TRBJ2-1	NA	NA	TGCGCCAGCAGCTTGGAGGGGAAGTCCTACAATGAGCAGTTCTTC	CASSLEGKSYNEQFF
TRBV11-3	TRBJ1-5	NA	few	TGTGCCAGCAGCTTGAAGCCCCAGCATTTT	CASSLKPQHF
TRBV7-6	TRBJ1-3	TRBD1	NA	TGTGCCAGCAGCCTTCCCCAGGGGGGCCAAGACTCTGGAAACACCATATATTTT	CASSLPQGGQDSGNTIYF
TRBV6-1	TRBJ2-5	NA	NA	TGTGCCAGCAGAACCGGGACACAACAAGAGACCCAGTACTTC	CASRTGTQQETQYF
TRBV11-2	TRBJ2-2	NA	once	TGTGCCAGCAGCTTAGCTGCTGGCGGGCTGGGCAGGACCGGGGAGCTGTTTTTT	CASSLAAGGLGRTGELFF
TRBV30	TRBJ2-3	TRBD1	once	TGTGCCTGGAGTAGTGGGCAGGGGGGCACAGATACGCAGTATTTT	CAWSSGQGGTDTQYF
TRBV27	TRBJ2-7	NA	NA	TGTGCCAGCAGTTTAACTATGGCATCGAGCTCCTACGAGCAGTACTTC	CASSLTMASSSYEQYF
TRBV11-2	TRBJ1-2	NA	NA	TGTGCCAGCAGCTTAGATACCTTACGGGGGTACGGCTACACCTTC	CASSLDTLRGYGYTF
TRBV5-4	TRBJ1-4	NA	NA	TGTGCCAGCAGCTTGCAAGGGGTTAATGAAAAACTGTTTTTT	CASSLQGVNEKLFF
TRBV5-1	TRBJ2-3	TRBD1	NA	TGCGCCAGCAGCTTACAGGGGTTTGGGGCAGATACGCAGTATTTT	CASSLQGFGADTQYF
TRBV19	TRBJ1-5	NA	NA	TGTGCCAGTATGGGGGGGGGTTATAGCAATCAGCCCCAGCATTTT	CASMGGGYSNQPQHF
TRBV11-3	TRBJ2-2	NA	NA	TGTGCCAGCAGCTTATGGCTGAACACCGGGGAGCTGTTTTTT	CASSLWLNTGELFF
TRBV30	TRBJ1-5	TRBD1	NA	TGTGCCTGGAGCCCCGGGACAGGGTTAAATCAGCCCCAGCATTTT	CAWSPGTGLNQPQHF
TRBV18	TRBJ2-3	NA	NA	TGTGCCAGCTCACCACTCGAGAGCACAGATACGCAGTATTTT	CASSPLESTDTQYF
TRBV5-1	TRBJ1-6	TRBD1	NA	TGCGCCAGCAGCTCCGGGACAGGGGAATCACCCCTCCACTTT	CASSSGTGESPLHF
TRBV2	TRBJ2-2	NA	NA	TGTGCCAGCAATGGGGGTCTGGGAACCGGGGAGCTGTTTTTT	CASNGGLGTGELFF
TRBV23-1	TRBJ2-2	TRBD2	NA	TGCGCCAGCAGTCCCCCGGGGGGCGGGGAGCTGTTTTTT	CASSPPGGGELFF
TRBV5-1	TRBJ1-1	NA	once	TGCGCCAGCAGCTTGGTTCAGGGAGCGTCGGCTGAAGCTTTCTTT	CASSLVQGASAEAFF
TRBV19	TRBJ1-6	TRBD1	NA	TGTGCCAGTAGAAATACCGGGACAGGGAATTCACCCCTCCACTTT	CASRNTGTGNSPLHF
TRBV12-5	TRBJ2-7	TRBD2	NA	TGTGCTAGTGGTTTGAGTAGCGGGAGAAGCGAGCAGTACTTC	CASGLSSGRSEQYF
TRBV7-2	TRBJ2-7	TRBD1	NA	TGTGCCAGCAGCTTCGCCTCGGACAGGGGAGGCGAGCAGTACTTC	CASSFASDRGGEQYF
TRBV7-8	TRBJ2-7	TRBD2	NA	TGTGCCAGCAGCCTAGGGACTAGCGGGACGGTCGCGGGAGAGCAGTACTTC	CASSLGTSGTVAGEQYF
TRBV20-1	TRBJ1-1	NA	NA	TGCAGTGCTCTACGGACAGCTGAAGCTTTCTTT	CSALRTAEAFF
TRBV4-1	TRBJ2-3	NA	NA	TGCGCCAGCAGCCAAGTGGTCGGGAGTGCCACAGATACGCAGTATTTT	CASSQVVGSATDTQYF
TRBV28	TRBJ2-7	NA	NA	TGTGCCAGCGGCACACCGGAACAGCTCTACGAGCAGTACTTC	CASGTPEQLYEQYF
TRBV9	TRBJ1-3	TRBD1	NA	TGTGCCAGCAGCTTCGGGACAGCTGGAAACACCATATATTTT	CASSFGTAGNTIYF
TRBV5-5	TRBJ1-2	TRBD1	NA	TGTGCCAGCACCCTGACAGGGGCCCCTTATGGCTACACCTTC	CASTLTGAPYGYTF
TRBV5-4	TRBJ2-5	TRBD1	NA	TGTGCCAGCAGCCTGGACAGGGGTGTGCAAGAGACCCAGTACTTC	CASSLDRGVQETQYF
TRBV25-1	TRBJ2-7	TRBD1	NA	TGTGCCAGCAAGGGACAGGGGGCAAACGAGCAGTACTTC	CASKGQGANEQYF
TRBV4-2	TRBJ2-3	NA	NA	TGTGCCAGCAGCCAAGACCCTACAGATACGCAGTATTTT	CASSQDPTDTQYF
TRBV6-5	TRBJ2-7	TRBD2	NA	TGTGCCAGCAGTTACTCGTCCTCTAGCGGCTCCTACGAGCAGTACTTC	CASSYSSSSGSYEQYF
TRBV10-3	TRBJ2-1	TRBD2	NA	TGTGCCATCAGTATAGCGGGAGCAGGGGTGGGTGAGCAGTTCTTC	CAISIAGAGVGEQFF
TRBV5-4	TRBJ1-1	TRBD1	once	TGTGCCAGCAGCTTTTGGGACAGGGGGCTAAACACTGAAGCTTTCTTT	CASSFWDRGLNTEAFF
TRBV6-6	TRBJ1-2	TRBD1	NA	TGTGCCAGCAGAGGGGGCTTACAGGGGGCCAGCTATGGCTACACCTTC	CASRGGLQGASYGYTF
TRBV5-4	TRBJ1-2	TRBD1	NA	TGTGCCAGCAGCAGGACAGGATCCCAAATGTATGGCTACACCTTC	CASSRTGSQMYGYTF
TRBV19	TRBJ1-1	TRBD1	NA	TGTGCCAGTAGTATCACTGACAGGGGGAGAGAGGCTGAAGCTTTCTTT	CASSITDRGREAEAFF